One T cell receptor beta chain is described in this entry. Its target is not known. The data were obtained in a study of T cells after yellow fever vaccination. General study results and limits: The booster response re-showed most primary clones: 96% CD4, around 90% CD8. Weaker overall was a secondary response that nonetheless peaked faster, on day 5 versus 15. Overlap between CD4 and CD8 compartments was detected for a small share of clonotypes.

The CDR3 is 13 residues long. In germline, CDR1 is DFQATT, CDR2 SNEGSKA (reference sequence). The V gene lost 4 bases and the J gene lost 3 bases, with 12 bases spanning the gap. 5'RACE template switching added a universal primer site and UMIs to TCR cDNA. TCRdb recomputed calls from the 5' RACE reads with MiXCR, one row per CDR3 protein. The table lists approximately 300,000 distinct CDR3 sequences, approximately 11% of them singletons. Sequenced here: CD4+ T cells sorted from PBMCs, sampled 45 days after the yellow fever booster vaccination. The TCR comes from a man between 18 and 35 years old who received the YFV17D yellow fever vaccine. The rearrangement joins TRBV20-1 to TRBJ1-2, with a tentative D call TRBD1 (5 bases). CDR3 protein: CSATSGADYGYTF. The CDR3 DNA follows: TGCAGTGCTACGTCCGGGGCCGACTATGGCTACACCTTC.